This TCR beta chain is drawn from a study of identical twins. Study results and limitations: Models predicted less out-of-frame TCR alpha sharing in monozygotic twins than was found.

This clonotype was recorded many times. Antigen specificity is unknown. Each CDR3 protein gets one entry after TCRdb re-called the 5' RACE reads with MiXCR. The repertoire holds nearly 650,000 distinct CDR3 sequences, under 8.5% seen once, with roughly 1.6% in the top ten. Germline trimming cut 3 bases from V and 8 bases from J; bases unmatched to any gene: 14. The germline CDR1 and CDR2 sequences are SQVTM and ANQGSEA. CDR3 length: 17 amino acids. All of the donors were Caucasians in good health. A further study also used this sample, focusing on yellow fever vaccine responses in identical twins.

The source material was PBMCs. The rearrangement links TRBV29-1 to TRBJ2-1; the match to TRBD2 covers 12 bases. The sequence was collected from a woman younger than 30 in good health. The CDR3 DNA reads TGCAGCGTTGATCCCGAACACACTAGCGGGAGGATGTATGAGCAGTTCTTC. The encoded protein is CSVDPEHTSGRMYEQFF.